This is a list of T cell receptor beta chains from one sample in a study of T cells after yellow fever vaccination. One entry per CDR3 protein, called by TCRdb with MiXCR from the 5' RACE reads. This table has about 250,000 distinct CDR3 sequences, roughly 3.7% appearing once. Sequences were derived from PBMCs, sampled 15 days after the yellow fever booster vaccination. These receptors all come from a man aged 18 to 30 who received the YFV17D yellow fever vaccine. The CDR3 runs from the conserved cysteine through the conserved F or W. A D gene is named only where the DNA matches it firmly. Size is stated for part of the rows, as once, few or many counts, or as a class when the clone is expanded.

v_call	d_call	j_call	clone_size	cdr3_nt	cdr3_aa
TRBV12-3/TRBV12-4	.	TRBJ1-2	many	TGTGCCAGCAGTTTAGAAGTTGTGATCGGCTACACCTTC	CASSLEVVIGYTF
TRBV12-3/TRBV12-4	.	TRBJ2-3	many	TGTGCCAGCTGGGGTGGTGCTAGCACAGATACGCAGTATTTT	CASWGGASTDTQYF
TRBV7-9	.	TRBJ1-6	.	TGTGCCAGCAGCTTAGATGCGGATTCACCCCTCCACTTT	CASSLDADSPLHF
TRBV7-9	TRBD1	TRBJ2-5	.	TGTGCCAGCAGCTTCGGACAGGGATTATCCAAAGAGACCCAGTACTTC	CASSFGQGLSKETQYF
TRBV28	TRBD1	TRBJ2-7	many	TGTGCCAGCAGTTTACCGACAGGGGGAGGCGAGCAGTACTTC	CASSLPTGGGEQYF
TRBV4-1	.	TRBJ2-1	many	TGCGCCAGCAGCCTGGACCGATCCCGGACACGATTCTTC	CASSLDRSRTRFF
TRBV12-3/TRBV12-4	TRBD2	TRBJ2-7	many	TGTGCCAGCAGACAACCGGGACTAGGCGAGCAGTACTTC	CASRQPGLGEQYF
TRBV7-9	.	TRBJ2-3	many	TGTGCCAGCAGTCGCAGCACAGAGATACTCACAGATACGCAGTATTTT	CASSRSTEILTDTQYF
TRBV10-2	.	TRBJ2-3	many	TGCGCCAGCCGCCCCCATATTAGCACAGATACGCAGTATTTT	CASRPHISTDTQYF
TRBV6-1	.	TRBJ1-1	many	TGTGCCAGCGGTCAGGGACCGAACACTGAAGCTTTCTTT	CASGQGPNTEAFF